This is a list of T cell receptor beta chains from one sample in a study of T-cell memory formation after mild COVID-19. MiXCR, run by TCRdb on the 5' RACE reads, gives a single entry per CDR3 protein. Of approximately 250,000 distinct CDR3 sequences listed, roughly 16% are singletons. The material sequenced was PBMCs or a T cell subset sorted from them (not recorded which). The receptors here all came from a young man who had mild COVID-19 (a few samples of this study predate the infection). Cell type and time point are not known. Each CDR3 is given with its conserved first and last residue. Some rows mark clone size as missing; the rest say once, few, many or name a class of expanded clone.

CDR3: CATSRVRGAGETQYF; size: many; V: TRBV15
CDR3: CSARAGGSQPQHF; size: few; V: TRBV20-1
CDR3: CASSLRTGVFHSTDTQYF; size: few; V: TRBV12-3/TRBV12-4
CDR3: CASSQGDRDAYTF; size: -; V: TRBV3-1
CDR3: CASGLGELFF; size: -; V: TRBV27
CDR3: CAICRGGTTDTQYF; size: few; V: TRBV10-3
CDR3: CSVEDSRETNTGELFF; size: many; V: TRBV29-1
CDR3: CASSLLGAGGDYGYTF; size: few; V: TRBV7-2
CDR3: CASSLFLNSPLHF; size: -; V: TRBV7-2
CDR3: CASTAGSYRGYGYTF; size: -; V: TRBV12-3/TRBV12-4
CDR3: CASSQEAASGGRQETQYF; size: few; V: TRBV4-2
CDR3: CASSLGVGVLYEQYF; size: few; V: TRBV5-1
CDR3: CASIDPFQDRGLDEQFF; size: -; V: TRBV7-2
CDR3: CASSSNWGYNEQFF; size: many; V: TRBV7-9
CDR3: CASSQDVGGSAYEQYF; size: -; V: TRBV4-2
CDR3: CASTSYGEAFF; size: few; V: TRBV12-3/TRBV12-4
CDR3: CASSSVEGQGISNTGELFF; size: few; V: TRBV5-1
CDR3: CASSYSSNYGYTF; size: few; V: TRBV6-5
CDR3: CASGQGAEETQYF; size: -; V: TRBV23-1
CDR3: CASSSMTGYHHEAFF; size: -; V: TRBV7-9
CDR3: CASRASSQGSYGYTF; size: few; V: TRBV7-8
CDR3: CSALGLGAQFF; size: -; V: TRBV20-1
CDR3: CASSYGRGQPQHF; size: -; V: TRBV6-5
CDR3: CSVVPARTYEQYF; size: -; V: TRBV29-1
CDR3: CASITQGRYTF; size: few; V: TRBV6-5
CDR3: CAISERGPTDTQYF; size: -; V: TRBV10-3
CDR3: CASSTHQGRRDTEAFF; size: -; V: TRBV5-1
CDR3: CASSTLGQGAGRYTF; size: few; V: TRBV7-8
CDR3: CASSFRTATDTQYF; size: -; V: TRBV6-5
CDR3: CASSYGRTNQPQHF; size: -; V: TRBV4-2
CDR3: CSARDRPGGPSETQYF; size: -; V: TRBV20-1
CDR3: CATRGGVGNQPQHF; size: few; V: TRBV27
CDR3: CSATTVAGEQETQYF; size: few; V: TRBV20-1
CDR3: CASSLGGPGARNYGYTF; size: few; V: TRBV7-9
CDR3: CAIMPSAGARDTQYF; size: few; V: TRBV10-3
CDR3: CASSQMDRKLFF; size: few; V: TRBV14
CDR3: CSARGWTGGNTEAFF; size: few; V: TRBV20-1
CDR3: CASSERTGGPGETQYF; size: -; V: TRBV2
CDR3: CASSPTYRDEAFF; size: once; V: TRBV7-3
CDR3: CASSPFANTGELFF; size: -; V: TRBV4-1
CDR3: CASFARVLEAFF; size: few; V: TRBV6-5
CDR3: CASSLSPGGDEGKNIQYF; size: -; V: TRBV12-3/TRBV12-4
CDR3: CASSFARAAGELFF; size: -; V: TRBV28
CDR3: CASSLRRDNTEAFF; size: -; V: TRBV18
CDR3: CASSLKFWGQSLFGETQYF; size: few; V: TRBV12-3/TRBV12-4
CDR3: CASSERQEAYEQYF; size: few; V: TRBV6-1
CDR3: CSVEDVAGSYEQYF; size: -; V: TRBV29-1
CDR3: CSAQSSREQRLHEAFF; size: few; V: TRBV20-1
CDR3: CSGRGDRGDEQYF; size: -; V: TRBV20-1
CDR3: CASSLIPGTQYF; size: -; V: TRBV7-2
CDR3: CASSYSPEGPEAFF; size: -; V: TRBV6-5
CDR3: CASSRGGTSGVLTDTQYF; size: few; V: TRBV7-2
CDR3: CASWQGSGYTF; size: -; V: TRBV12-3/TRBV12-4